This T cell receptor beta chain was documented in a study of long-term antiretroviral therapy in people with HIV. Across the whole study: Collection of the earliest samples took place about a decade ahead of the 2015 immediate-ART recommendation. Whole-study results and caveats: Increased diversity was seen after ART, yet it remained lower than in transplant donor controls. Relative to control repertoires, HIV repertoires exhibited narrower CDR3 length ranges.

A v3.0 immunoSEQ assay was performed at survey level. Data came from immunoSEQ multiplex PCR; TCRdb stores just in-frame clones and leaves some out. The data hold 25,000 to 30,000 clones, with about 87% observed a single time. Going into DNA extraction, samples held roughly 0.95-10 million cryopreserved PBMC. In this sample, this clone turned up a few times. The antigen is unknown. Sequenced material: unsorted PBMCs, taken 1.8 years after starting antiretroviral therapy. The receptor comes from a woman aged 18-35 years with HIV.

CDR3 in amino acids: CASSVEDRQDEQYF. DNA of the CDR3: TGTGCCAGCAGCGTAGAGGACAGGCAGGACGAGCAGTACTTC. This sequence joins TRBV9 and TRBJ2-7, with 7 bases aligning to TRBD1. Germline CDR1 reads SGDLS; CDR2 reads YYNGEE. The J segment lost 5 bases and the V segment lost 0 bases, leaving 5 bases of the junction unmatched. CDR3 length: 14 residues.